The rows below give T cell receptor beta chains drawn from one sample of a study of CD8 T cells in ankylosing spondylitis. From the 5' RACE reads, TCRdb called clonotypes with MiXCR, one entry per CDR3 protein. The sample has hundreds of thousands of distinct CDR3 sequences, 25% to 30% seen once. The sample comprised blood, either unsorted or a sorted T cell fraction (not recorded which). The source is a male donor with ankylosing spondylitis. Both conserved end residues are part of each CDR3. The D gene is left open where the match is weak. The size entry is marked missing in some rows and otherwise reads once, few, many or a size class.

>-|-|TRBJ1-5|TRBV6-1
TGTGCCAGCAGTGAAGGACAGGTTGTAGGACAGCCCCAGCATTTT
CASSEGQVVGQPQHF
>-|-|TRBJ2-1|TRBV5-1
TGCGCCAGCAGCTTGAACTGGGACAATGAGCAGTTCTTC
CASSLNWDNEQFF
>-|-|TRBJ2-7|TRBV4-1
TGCGCCAGCAACCAATACGAGGAGCAGTACTTC
CASNQYEEQYF
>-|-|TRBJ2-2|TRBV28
TGTGCCAGCAGTTTTCCCTATGGGATCGGGAACACCGGGGAGCTGTTTTTT
CASSFPYGIGNTGELFF
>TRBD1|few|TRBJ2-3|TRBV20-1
TGCAGTGCTAGAGGGACAGGGTGGGGCACAGATACGCAGTATTTT
CSARGTGWGTDTQYF
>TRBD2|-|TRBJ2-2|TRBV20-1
TGCAGTGCCCTGAGGACCCTAGGGTGGCTAGCGGGAGCAGAAGGGGAGCTGTTTTTT
CSALRTLGWLAGAEGELFF
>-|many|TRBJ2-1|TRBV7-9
TGTGCCAGCAGCTTAGCGGGCTCCTACAATGAGCAGTTCTTC
CASSLAGSYNEQFF
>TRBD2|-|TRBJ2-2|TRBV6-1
TGTGCCAGCAATATGGGACTAGCGGTAAACACCGGGGAGCTGTTTTTT
CASNMGLAVNTGELFF
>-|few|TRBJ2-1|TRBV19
TGTGCCAGTAGTAAGGGACTGAGCTCCTACAATGAGCAGTTCTTC
CASSKGLSSYNEQFF
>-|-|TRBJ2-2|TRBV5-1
TGCGCCAGCAGCGGGGAGTGGGACGGGGAGCTGTTTTTT
CASSGEWDGELFF
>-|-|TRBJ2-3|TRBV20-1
TGCAGTGCTGGAGACTTAACCTCCGGGGCAGATACGCAGTATTTT
CSAGDLTSGADTQYF
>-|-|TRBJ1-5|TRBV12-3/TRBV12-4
TGTGCCAGCAGTCCGGGCGCCGATCAGCCCCAGCATTTT
CASSPGADQPQHF
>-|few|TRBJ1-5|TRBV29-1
TGCAGCGTTCGGACAGCCGATCAGCCCCAGCATTTT
CSVRTADQPQHF
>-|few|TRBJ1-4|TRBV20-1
TGCAGTGCTCCTCGCAGGGATGAAAAACTGTTTTTT
CSAPRRDEKLFF
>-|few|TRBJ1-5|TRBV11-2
TGTGCCAGCAGCTTAGATGGTCAGGGGAGGACTGGTAAGGGACAGCCCCAGCATTTT
CASSLDGQGRTGKGQPQHF
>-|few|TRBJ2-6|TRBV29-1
TGCAGCGTTGAAGGTGTGGGCGTACGCTCTGGGGCCAACGTCCTGACTTTC
CSVEGVGVRSGANVLTF
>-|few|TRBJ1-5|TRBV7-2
TGTGCCAGCAGCTTATTTGTGGGCTCAAATCAGCCCCAGCATTTT
CASSLFVGSNQPQHF
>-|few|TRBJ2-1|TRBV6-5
TGTGCCAGCAGTTACTCGATTTTGGCAATCTCCTACAATGAGCAGTTCTTC
CASSYSILAISYNEQFF
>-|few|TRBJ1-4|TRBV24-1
TGTGCCACCAGTGATTTGCTCGCAGGGGCGAATGAAAAACTGTTTTTT
CATSDLLAGANEKLFF
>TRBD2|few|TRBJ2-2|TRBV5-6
TGTGCCAGCAGCTTAATACTAGCGGGAGGGCCGTCCGGGGAGCTGTTTTTT
CASSLILAGGPSGELFF
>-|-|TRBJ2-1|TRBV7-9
TGTGCCAGCAGCTTAGAACTCCCTAGGACTCCCTACAATGAGCAGTTCTTC
CASSLELPRTPYNEQFF
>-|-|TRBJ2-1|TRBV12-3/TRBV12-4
TGTGCCAGCAGTTTTGCGGGGTTGATTTCGGCCAATGAGCAGTTCTTC
CASSFAGLISANEQFF
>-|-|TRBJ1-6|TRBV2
TGTGCCAGCACAGGGGAAGTCAATTCACCCCTCCACTTT
CASTGEVNSPLHF
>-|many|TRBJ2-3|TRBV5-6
TGTGCCAGCAGCTTGGATGGTAGCACAGATACGCAGTATTTT
CASSLDGSTDTQYF
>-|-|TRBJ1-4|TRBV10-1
TGCGCCAGCAGTGAGTCGATAGGGGTTGATGAAAAACTGTTTTTT
CASSESIGVDEKLFF
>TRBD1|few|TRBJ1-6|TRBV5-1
TGCGCCAGCAGCTTTGGGACAGGGATAAATTCACCCCTCCACTTT
CASSFGTGINSPLHF
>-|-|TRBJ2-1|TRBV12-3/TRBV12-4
TGTGCCAGCAGGTCCGGGACCCTCTCGCGGGAGCAGTTCTTC
CASRSGTLSREQFF
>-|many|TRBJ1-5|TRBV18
TGTGCCAGCTCACCTCACAAGGATCAGCCCCAGCATTTT
CASSPHKDQPQHF
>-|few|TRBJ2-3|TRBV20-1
TGCAGCCCACTCGGCACAGATACGCAGTATTTT
CSPLGTDTQYF
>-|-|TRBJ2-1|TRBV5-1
TGCGCCAGCAGCTTCGACAGACCAGACAATGAGCAGTTCTTC
CASSFDRPDNEQFF
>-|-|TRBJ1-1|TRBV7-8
TGTGCCAGCAGCTCCTCTATTTACACTGAAGCTTTCTTT
CASSSSIYTEAFF
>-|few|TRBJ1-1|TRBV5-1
TGCGCCAGCTGGCGGGAGGGAAACACTGAAGCTTTCTTT
CASWREGNTEAFF
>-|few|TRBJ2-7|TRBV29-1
TGCAGCGTTACGGGATACTTCTACGAGCAGTACTTC
CSVTGYFYEQYF
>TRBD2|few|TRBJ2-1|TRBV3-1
TGTGCCAGCAGCCACGGTCCGGGACTAGCGCCATACAATGAGCAGTTCTTC
CASSHGPGLAPYNEQFF
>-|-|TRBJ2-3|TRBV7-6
TGTGCCAGCAGCCAAAAAGGGGTCGATACGCAGTATTTT
CASSQKGVDTQYF
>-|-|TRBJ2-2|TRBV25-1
TGTGCCAGCAGACGGACGGGCGGGGACGGGGAGCTGTTTTTT
CASRRTGGDGELFF
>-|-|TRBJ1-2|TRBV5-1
TGCGCCAGCAGCTTGGTTGGGGTTGACTATGGCTACACCTTC
CASSLVGVDYGYTF
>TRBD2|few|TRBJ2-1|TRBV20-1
TGCAGTGCTAGACCTTTAGCGGGAACCTACAATGAGCAGTTCTTC
CSARPLAGTYNEQFF
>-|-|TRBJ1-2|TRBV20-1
TGCAGTGCCTCGCGCGGGGGGAAGGCCACACATGGCTACACCTTC
CSASRGGKATHGYTF
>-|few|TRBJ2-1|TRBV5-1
TGCGCCAGCAGCTTAGAAATAGGTGAGCAGTTCTTC
CASSLEIGEQFF
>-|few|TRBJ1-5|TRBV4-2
TGTGCCAGCAGCCAAGATCTCCATCAGCCCCAGCATTTT
CASSQDLHQPQHF
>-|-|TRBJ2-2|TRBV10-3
TGTGCCATCAGTGGCCAGGCCCGGGACGCTGAGCTGTTTTTT
CAISGQARDAELFF
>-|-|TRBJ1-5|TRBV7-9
TGTGCCAGCAGCGCCAAGGGGCAGAATCAGCCCCAGCATTTT
CASSAKGQNQPQHF
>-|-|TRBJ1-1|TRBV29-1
TGCAGCTTCGACCGTAACACTGAAGCTTTCTTT
CSFDRNTEAFF
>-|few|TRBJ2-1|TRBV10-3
TGTGCCATCAGTGAAGGCAGTTACAATGAGCAGTTCTTC
CAISEGSYNEQFF
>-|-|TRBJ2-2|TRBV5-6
TGTGCCAGCAGCTACATAGGGCGTGTTGGCGGGGAGCTGTTTTTT
CASSYIGRVGGELFF
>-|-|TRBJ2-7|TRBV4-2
TGTGCCAGCAGCCAAGAACCTATCCTCGAGCAGTACTTC
CASSQEPILEQYF
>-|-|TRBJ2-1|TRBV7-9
TGTGCCAGCAGCTTACCGTCGGCGCTCGTGGGTGAGCAGTTCTTC
CASSLPSALVGEQFF
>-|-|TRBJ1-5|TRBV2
TGTGCCAGCAGTGAAAAGGGACGAGACAATCAGCCCCAGCATTTT
CASSEKGRDNQPQHF
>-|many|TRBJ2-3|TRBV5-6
TGTGCCAGCAGTCGGACTGCCTTCGATACGCAGTATTTT
CASSRTAFDTQYF
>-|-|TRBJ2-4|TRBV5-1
TGCGCCAGCAGCCCAACCGGGACGAGCGGAAACATTCAGTACTTC
CASSPTGTSGNIQYF
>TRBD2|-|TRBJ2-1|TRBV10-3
TGTGCCATCAGTGAGTCGCTTGGCGGGAGGGCCGGAAATGAGCAGTTCTTC
CAISESLGGRAGNEQFF
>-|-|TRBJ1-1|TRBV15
TGTGCCACCAGCGGCAGCACTGAAGCTTTCTTT
CATSGSTEAFF
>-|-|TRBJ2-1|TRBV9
TGTGCCAGCAGCGTAGATGCCAGATCCTACAATGAGCAGTTCTTC
CASSVDARSYNEQFF
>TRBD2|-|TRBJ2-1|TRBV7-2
TGTGCCAGCAGCTTAGTGGCTAGCGGGAGCTATGAGCAGTTCTTC
CASSLVASGSYEQFF